The subject of this entry is one T cell receptor (beta chain). Its target is not known. Produced via immunoSEQ multiplex PCR; TCRdb's table is partial and in-frame only. This sample has 150,000 to 200,000 clones, with 88% found just once. This sample stems from a study of T cell responses to AZD1222 COVID-19 vaccine. Overall study results and limits: Clonal diversity may have been underestimated in mostly white British donors. After two AZD1222 doses, spike-specific TCR breadth and depth rose versus day 0. Among AZD1222 vaccinees, only five to seven were seropositive at baseline. Vaccine-associated CD4 TCRs spanned spike, dominant at 160-218 and 743-854.

Germline V CDR1 and CDR2: SGHDT, YYEEEE. The V gene lost 9 bases and the J gene lost 0 bases, with 11 bases spanning the gap. The CDR3 consists of 13 residues. The chain employs TRBV5-6 and TRBJ2-3; no reliable D call. The TCR originated in an adult in good health. This specimen consisted of peripheral blood, obtained on day 0 of AZD1222 vaccination. The CDR3, as DNA: TGTGCCACAACCTATTCTAGCACAGATACGCAGTATTTT. This sequence encodes CATTYSSTDTQYF.